This T cell receptor (beta chain) was obtained from a study of blood T cell repertoires in COVID-19. Sequencing used immunoSEQ multiplex PCR; TCRdb keeps in-frame clones, though not all of them. This table has about 190,000 clones, about 83% appearing once. Germline lookup yields CDR1 SGHRS and CDR2 YFSETQ. Losses at the gene ends were 7 bases for V and 5 bases for J; bases not matched to a gene: 6. The CDR3 is made up of 13 amino acids. This receptor was taken from a woman aged 25 to 39 who had been exposed to COVID-19. The rearrangement uses TRBV5-1 and TRBJ2-7; TRBD1 matches 10 bases. Sequenced: PBMCs or T cells enriched from blood (not recorded which). The CDR3 here is CASRDRGVDEQYF. CDR3 DNA: TGCGCCAGCCGGGACAGGGGCGTCGACGAGCAGTACTTC.